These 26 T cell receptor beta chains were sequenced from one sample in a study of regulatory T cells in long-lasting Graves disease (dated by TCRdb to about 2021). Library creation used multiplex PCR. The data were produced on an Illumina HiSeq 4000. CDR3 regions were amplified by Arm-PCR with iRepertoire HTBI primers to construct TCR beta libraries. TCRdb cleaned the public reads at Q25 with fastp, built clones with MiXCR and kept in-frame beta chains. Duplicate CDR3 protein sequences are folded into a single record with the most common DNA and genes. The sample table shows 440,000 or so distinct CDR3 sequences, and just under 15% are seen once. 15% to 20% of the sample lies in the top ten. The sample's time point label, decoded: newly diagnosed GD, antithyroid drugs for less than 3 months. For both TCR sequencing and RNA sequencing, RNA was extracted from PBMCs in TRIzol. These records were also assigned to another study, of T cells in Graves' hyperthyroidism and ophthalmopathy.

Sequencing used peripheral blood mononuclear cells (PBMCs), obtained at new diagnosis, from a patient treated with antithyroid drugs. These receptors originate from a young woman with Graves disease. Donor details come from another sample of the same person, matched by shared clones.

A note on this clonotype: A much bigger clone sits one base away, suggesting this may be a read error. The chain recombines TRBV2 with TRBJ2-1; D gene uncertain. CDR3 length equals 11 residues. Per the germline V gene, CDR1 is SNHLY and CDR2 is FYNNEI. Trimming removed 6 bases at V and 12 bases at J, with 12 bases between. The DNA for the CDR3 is TGTGCCAGCAGCCCCTCCAAACGGCAGTTCTTC. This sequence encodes CASSPSKRQFF. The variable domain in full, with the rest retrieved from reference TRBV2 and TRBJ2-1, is EPEVTQTPSHQVTQMGQEVILRCVPISNHLYFYWYRQILGQKVEFLVSFYNNEISEKSEIFDDQFSVERPDGSNFTLKIRSTKLEDSAMYFCASSPSKRQFFGPGTRLTVL.

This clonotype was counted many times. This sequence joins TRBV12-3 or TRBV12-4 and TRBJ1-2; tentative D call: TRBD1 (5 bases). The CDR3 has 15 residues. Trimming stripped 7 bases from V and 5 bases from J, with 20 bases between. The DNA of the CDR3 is TGTGCCAGCACCCTAGGGGACTTGCCAAAATATGGCTACACCTTC. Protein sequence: CASTLGDLPKYGYTF.

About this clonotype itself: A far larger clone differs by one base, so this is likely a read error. CDR3 loop: CATSAIGPTSGSFDEQFF. CDR3 coding DNA: TGTGCCACCAGTGCCATTGGGCCAACTAGCGGGAGTTTCGATGAGCAGTTCTTC. The V and J genes are TRBV24-1 and TRBJ2-5, with 11 bases matching TRBD2. Gene TRBJ2-1 matches the end of the DNA better, so the J call may be wrong. This CDR3 comprises 18 residues. Germline values: CDR1 KGHDR, CDR2 SFDVKD.

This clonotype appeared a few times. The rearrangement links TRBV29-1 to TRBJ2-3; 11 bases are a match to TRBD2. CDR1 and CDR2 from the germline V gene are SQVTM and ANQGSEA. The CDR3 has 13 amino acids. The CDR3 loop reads CGYTSGSTDTQYF. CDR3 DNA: TGCGGCTATACTAGCGGGAGTACAGATACGCAGTATTTT.

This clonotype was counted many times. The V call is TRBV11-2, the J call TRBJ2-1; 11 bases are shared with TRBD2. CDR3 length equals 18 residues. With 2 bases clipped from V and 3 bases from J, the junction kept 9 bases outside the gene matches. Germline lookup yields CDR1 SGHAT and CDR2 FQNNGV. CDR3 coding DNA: TGTGCCAGCAGCTTATTAACTAGCGGGGGACGATTCTACAATGAGCAGTTCTTC. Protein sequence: CASSLLTSGGRFYNEQFF.

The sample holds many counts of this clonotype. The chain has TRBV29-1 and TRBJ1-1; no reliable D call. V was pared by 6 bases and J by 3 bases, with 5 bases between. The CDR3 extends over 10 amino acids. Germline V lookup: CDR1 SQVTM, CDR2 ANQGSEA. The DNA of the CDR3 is TGCAGCGTGGGAGACACTGAAGCTTTCTTT. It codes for CSVGDTEAFF.

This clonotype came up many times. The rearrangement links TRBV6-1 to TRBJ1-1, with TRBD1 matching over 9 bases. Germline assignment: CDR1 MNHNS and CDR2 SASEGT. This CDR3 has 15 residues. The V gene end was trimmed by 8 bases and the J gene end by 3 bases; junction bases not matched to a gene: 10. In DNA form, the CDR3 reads TGTGCCAGCTCCTCGGGACAGGGAAAGGACACTGAAGCTTTCTTT. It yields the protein CASSSGQGKDTEAFF.

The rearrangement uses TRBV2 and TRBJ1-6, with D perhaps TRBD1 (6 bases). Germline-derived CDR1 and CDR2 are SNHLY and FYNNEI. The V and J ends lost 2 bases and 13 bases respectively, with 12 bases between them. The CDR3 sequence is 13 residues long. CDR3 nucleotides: TGTGCCAGCAGTGAAAAGAGGGGGGGGCCCCTCCACTTT. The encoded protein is CASSEKRGGPLHF.

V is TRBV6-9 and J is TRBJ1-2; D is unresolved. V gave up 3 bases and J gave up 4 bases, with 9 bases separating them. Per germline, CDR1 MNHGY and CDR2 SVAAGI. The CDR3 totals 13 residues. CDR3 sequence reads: CASSYLPVYGYTF. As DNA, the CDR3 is TGTGCCAGCAGTTACCTCCCAGTCTATGGCTACACCTTC.

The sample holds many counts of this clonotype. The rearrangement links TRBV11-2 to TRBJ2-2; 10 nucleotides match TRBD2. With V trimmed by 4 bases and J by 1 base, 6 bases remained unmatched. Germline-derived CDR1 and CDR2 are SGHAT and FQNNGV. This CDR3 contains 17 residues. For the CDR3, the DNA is TGTGCCAGCAGCTGGCCGCCTAGCGGGGGGAACACCGGGGAGCTGTTTTTT. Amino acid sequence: CASSWPPSGGNTGELFF.

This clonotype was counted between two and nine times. CDR3 coding DNA: TGTGCCAGCAGTTTACGGGGGGCAGGTAGTCAGCCCCAGCATTTT. This codes for CASSLRGAGSQPQHF. The rearrangement uses TRBV12-3 or TRBV12-4 and TRBJ1-5, with D possibly matching TRBD1 (6 bases). This CDR3 has 15 amino acids. Trimming removed 2 bases at V and 6 bases at J, with 14 bases between.

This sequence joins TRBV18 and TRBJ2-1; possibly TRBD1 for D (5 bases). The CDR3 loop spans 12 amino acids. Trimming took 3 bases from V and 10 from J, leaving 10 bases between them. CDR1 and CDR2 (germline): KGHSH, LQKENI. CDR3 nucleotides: TGTGCCAGCTCACCCAGGGTAGGCGAGCAGTTCTTC. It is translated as CASSPRVGEQFF.

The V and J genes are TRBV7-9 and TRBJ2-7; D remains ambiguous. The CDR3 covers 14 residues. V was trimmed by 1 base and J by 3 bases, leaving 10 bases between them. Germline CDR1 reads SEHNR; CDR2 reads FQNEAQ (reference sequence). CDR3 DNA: TGTGCCAGCAGCTTAGGAGATTTGAACTACGAGCAGTACTTC. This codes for CASSLGDLNYEQYF.

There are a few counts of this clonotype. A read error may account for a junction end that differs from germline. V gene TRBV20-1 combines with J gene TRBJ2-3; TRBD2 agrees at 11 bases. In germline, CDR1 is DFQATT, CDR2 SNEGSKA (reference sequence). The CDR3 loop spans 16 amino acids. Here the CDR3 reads CNALARTSGSTDTQYF. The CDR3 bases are TGCAATGCTCTCGCTCGGACTAGCGGGAGCACAGATACGCAGTATTTT.

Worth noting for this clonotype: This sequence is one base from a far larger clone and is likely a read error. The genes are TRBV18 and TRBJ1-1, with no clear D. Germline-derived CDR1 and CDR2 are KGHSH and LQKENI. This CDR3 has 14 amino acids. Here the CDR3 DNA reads TGTGCCAGCCCACCGGGGAGGGTGAACACTGAAGCTTTCTTT. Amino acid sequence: CASPPGRVNTEAFF.

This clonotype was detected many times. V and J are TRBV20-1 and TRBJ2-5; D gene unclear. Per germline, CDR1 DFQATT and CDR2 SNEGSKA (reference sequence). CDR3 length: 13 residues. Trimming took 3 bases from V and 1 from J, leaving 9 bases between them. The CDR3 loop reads CSARARVQETQYF. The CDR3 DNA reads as TGCAGTGCTAGGGCAAGGGTCCAAGAGACCCAGTACTTC.

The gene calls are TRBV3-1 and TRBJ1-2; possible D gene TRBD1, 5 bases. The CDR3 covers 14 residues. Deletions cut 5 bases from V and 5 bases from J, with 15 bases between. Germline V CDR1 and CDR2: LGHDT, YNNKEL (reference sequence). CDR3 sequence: CASSERGRVYGYTF. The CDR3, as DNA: TGTGCCAGCAGCGAAAGGGGCAGGGTGTATGGCTACACCTTC.

The CDR3 DNA follows: TGTGCCAGCAGGCCCCGGGGAGGGAATGAAAAACTGTTTTTT. Amino acid sequence: CASRPRGGNEKLFF. The rearrangement joins TRBV7-8 to TRBJ1-4; no definite D call. The germline CDR1 and CDR2 sequences are SGHVS and FQNEAQ. The CDR3 consists of 14 residues. The V end was cut by 6 bases, the J end by 5 bases, with 13 bases between.

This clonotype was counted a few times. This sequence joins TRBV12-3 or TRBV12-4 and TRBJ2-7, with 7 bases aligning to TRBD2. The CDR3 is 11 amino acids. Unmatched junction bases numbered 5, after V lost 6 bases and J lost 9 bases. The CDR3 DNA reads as TGTGCCAGCAGCCGGGGACTATTGCAGTACTTC. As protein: CASSRGLLQYF.

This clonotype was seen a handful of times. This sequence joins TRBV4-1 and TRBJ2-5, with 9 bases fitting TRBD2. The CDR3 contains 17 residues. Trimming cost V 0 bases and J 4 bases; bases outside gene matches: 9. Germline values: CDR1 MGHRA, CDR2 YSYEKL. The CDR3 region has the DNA TGCGCCAGCAGCCAAGACAGAAGCGGGAGGTGGGGAGAGACCCAGTACTTC. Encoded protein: CASSQDRSGRWGETQYF.

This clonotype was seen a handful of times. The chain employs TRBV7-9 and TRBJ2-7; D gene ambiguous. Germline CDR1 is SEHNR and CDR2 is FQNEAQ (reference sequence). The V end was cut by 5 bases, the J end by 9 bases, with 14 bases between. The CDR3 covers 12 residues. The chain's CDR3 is CASSPPTLGQYF. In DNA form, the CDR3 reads TGTGCCAGCAGCCCTCCCACCTTAGGGCAGTACTTC.

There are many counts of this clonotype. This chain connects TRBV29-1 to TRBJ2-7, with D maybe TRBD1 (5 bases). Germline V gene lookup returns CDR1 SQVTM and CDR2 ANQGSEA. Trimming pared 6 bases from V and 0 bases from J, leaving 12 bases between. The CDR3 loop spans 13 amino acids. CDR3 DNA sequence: TGCAGCGTGGTGGACATCTTCTCCTACGAGCAGTACTTC. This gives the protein CSVVDIFSYEQYF.

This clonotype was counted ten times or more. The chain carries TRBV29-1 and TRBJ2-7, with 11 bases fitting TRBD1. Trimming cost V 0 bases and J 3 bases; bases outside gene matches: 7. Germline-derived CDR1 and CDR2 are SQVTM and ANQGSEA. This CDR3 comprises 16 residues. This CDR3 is CSVEDFLGTGGYEQYF. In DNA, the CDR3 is TGCAGCGTTGAAGACTTTCTCGGGACAGGGGGCTACGAGCAGTACTTC.

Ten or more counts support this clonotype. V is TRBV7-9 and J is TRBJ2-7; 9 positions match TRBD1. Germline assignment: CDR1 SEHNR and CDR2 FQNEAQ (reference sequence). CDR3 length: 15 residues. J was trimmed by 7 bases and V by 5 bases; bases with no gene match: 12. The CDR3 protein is CASSHPGQGSPEQYF. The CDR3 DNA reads TGTGCCAGCAGCCACCCGGGACAGGGCAGCCCAGAGCAGTACTTC.

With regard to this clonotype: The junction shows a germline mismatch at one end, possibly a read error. The CDR3 spells CAGSLGGARQPQHF. As DNA, the CDR3 is TGTGCCGGCAGCCTCGGGGGGGCTAGACAGCCCCAGCATTTT. This chain connects TRBV12-3 or TRBV12-4 to TRBJ1-5; the D gene is possibly TRBD1 (6 bases). The CDR3 length is 14 residues.

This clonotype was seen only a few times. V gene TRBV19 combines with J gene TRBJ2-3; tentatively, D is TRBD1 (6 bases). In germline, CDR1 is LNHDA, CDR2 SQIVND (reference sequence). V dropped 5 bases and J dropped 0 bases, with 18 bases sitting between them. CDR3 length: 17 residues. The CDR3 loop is CASSLRVGTGSTDTQYF. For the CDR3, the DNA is TGTGCCAGTAGTCTTAGGGTCGGAACAGGGAGCACAGATACGCAGTATTTT.